Each of the 11 T cell receptor beta chains below was sequenced from the same sample in a study of technical replicates of blood from several donors. Assay: immunoSEQ multiplex PCR; the TCRdb copy retains only in-frame clones and omits some. The sample includes about 100,000 clones, roughly 94% seen only once; the top ten take 0.24%. The sample consisted of T cells isolated from PBMCs. The source is a human donor in good health.

The chain is built from TRBV27 and TRBJ2-1, with 7 bases identical to TRBD2. In germline, CDR1 is MNHEY, CDR2 SMNVEV (reference sequence). J lost 9 bases, V lost 8 bases, and 7 bases had no gene match. The CDR3 spans 12 residues. CDR3 DNA sequence: TGTGCCAGCGCGGGACTATCGATTGAGCAGTTCTTC. Translated, it gives CASAGLSIEQFF.

This chain links TRBV15 with TRBJ1-5; no definite D call. CDR3 length: 13 residues. Trimming removed 4 bases from V and 4 bases from J, with 8 bases in between. Germline CDR1 is LNHNV and CDR2 is YYDKDF (reference sequence). The CDR3 nucleotides read TGTGCCACCAGCATAGACATTAATCAGCCCCAGCATTTT. Its protein is CATSIDINQPQHF.

The rearrangement links TRBV1 to TRBJ1-2; TRBD1, as called in the table, went unchecked against the DNA. TRBV1 is a known pseudogene. The CDR3 length is 11 residues. Here the CDR3 reads CTSSRYRGYTF. CDR3 DNA: TGCACCAGCAGCCGCTACAGGGGCTACACCTTC.

The rearrangement links TRBV28 to TRBJ2-1, with TRBD2 matching 16 bases. The germline gives CDR1 MDHEN, CDR2 SYDVKM. CDR3 size: 20 residues. The V and J ends lost 8 bases and 7 bases, in that order; junction bases with no gene match: 20. Written as DNA, the CDR3 is TGTGCCAGCTCCCCTCCCGTGGGACTAGCGGGAGGGCCGATGGGAAATGAGCAGTTCTTC. The encoded protein is CASSPPVGLAGGPMGNEQFF.

V is TRBV4-1 and J is TRBJ2-7; possible D gene TRBD2, 6 bases. This CDR3 spans 20 amino acids. The V and J ends lost 2 bases and 0 bases respectively, with 26 bases between them. Germline values: CDR1 MGHRA, CDR2 YSYEKL. DNA for the CDR3: TGCGCCAGCAGCCAACACATCTGGGCGCAACTAGCCGCGAGCTCCTACGAGCAGTACTTC. Its protein is CASSQHIWAQLAASSYEQYF.

With respect to this clone: The junction and the germline gene differ at one end; a read error may be behind it. This rearrangement joins TRBV7-7 to TRBJ2-7, with 8 bases fitting TRBD1. CDR3 length: 15 residues. The germline CDR1 and CDR2 sequences are SSHAT and FNYEAQ (reference sequence). The CDR3 nucleotides read TGTGCTAGCAGCTTTCGGCAGGGGGCGTTATACGAGCAGTACTTC. Translating it yields CASSFRQGALYEQYF. The whole variable domain, remainder taken from reference TRBV7-7 and TRBJ2-7, is GAGVSQSPRYKVTKRGQDVTLRCDPISSHATLYWYQQALGQGPEFLTYFNYEAQPDKSGLPSDRFSAERPEGSISTLTIQRTEQRDSAMYRCASSFRQGALYEQYFGPGTRLTVT.

The chain couples TRBV4-1 to TRBJ2-5, with 9 bases lining up with TRBD1. The V segment lost 0 bases and the J segment 5 bases; nucleotides outside the gene matches: 10. The germline V gene has CDR1 MGHRA and CDR2 YSYEKL. The CDR3 totals 17 residues. The CDR3 protein is CASSQEGRDRATETQYF. DNA for the CDR3: TGCGCCAGCAGCCAAGAGGGTCGGGACAGGGCAACTGAGACCCAGTACTTC.

Comment on this clone: The DNA is left out, because the CDR3 cannot be placed on it with certainty; the CDR3 is given as TCRdb lists it. The chain carries TRBV6-1 and TRBJ1-4; TRBD1 is the table's D call and was not checked against the DNA. The CDR3 sequence runs 20 residues, both termini included. From germline, CDR1 is MNHNS and CDR2 SASEGT. The CDR3: CASSEAFGSGGGQGNEKLFF.

The rearrangement uses TRBV15 and TRBJ2-1, with TRBD1 matching 7 bases. The J segment lost 5 bases and the V segment lost 5 bases, leaving 9 bases of the junction unmatched. CDR1 LNHNV and CDR2 YYDKDF come from the germline V gene (reference sequence). CDR3 size: 15 residues. The CDR3 region has the DNA TGTGCCACCAGCGGGAATTGGACAGGAGACAATGAGCAGTTCTTC. It is translated as CATSGNWTGDNEQFF.

The chain carries TRBV11-3 and TRBJ2-2, with a weak D call TRBD1 (5 bases). Germline V gene data show CDR1 as SGHNT and CDR2 as YENEEA. V lost 4 bases and J lost 5, with 14 bases in between. The CDR3 spans 15 residues. The CDR3 DNA follows: TGTGCCAGCAGCTCAGGGAAGTGGTATACCGGGGAGCTGTTTTTT. Its translation is CASSSGKWYTGELFF.

The V gene is TRBV7-2, the J gene TRBJ1-1, with D tentatively TRBD1 (5 bases). Germline values: CDR1 SGHTA, CDR2 FQGNSA. The CDR3 is 14 residues long. With 4 bases removed from V and 4 bases from J, the gap between germline ends came to 13 bases. Here the CDR3 DNA reads TGTGCCAGCAGCTCCTCAGGGATTTCCACTGAAGCTTTCTTT. It is translated as CASSSSGISTEAFF.